This record concerns one TCR beta chain sequence. This CDR3 is 15 amino acids long. Trimming took off 0 bases at V and 3 bases at J, with 9 bases between the two ends. In germline, CDR1 is MGHRA, CDR2 YSYEKL. These data are taken from a study of blood T cell repertoires in COVID-19. Across the study: In each case, the material was cDNA or gDNA derived from T cells, B-cell-depleted T cells, or PBMCs.

In the authors' workflow: Counts of nucleated cells, estimated from reference gene primer amplification, were obtained. Generated by immunoSEQ multiplex PCR, the TCRdb table keeps only in-frame clones and is missing some. V and J calls plus clone size are reproduced from that table; the DNA served to infer D and trimming. The sample yields tens of thousands of clones, 75% to 95% seen once. Sequenced input: peripheral blood. V usage is TRBV4-1 and J usage is TRBJ2-1; D remains unclear. This TCR was recovered from a human donor in a cohort sampled during active COVID-19. CDR3 protein: CASSQDLPSYNEQFF. CDR3 in DNA: TGCGCCAGCAGCCAAGATCTCCCCAGCTACAATGAGCAGTTCTTC.